This TCR beta chain emerged from a study of blood T cell repertoires in COVID-19 (dated by TCRdb to the early 2020s). At the level of the whole study: Collaborator samples came from the United States, Italy and Spain and covered acute and convalescent phases of COVID-19. The prospective study material was composed of cDNA or gDNA derived from T cells, B-cell-depleted T cells, or PBMCs. The dataset comprised deeply sampled blood TCRbeta repertoires from subjects exposed to, actively infected with, or recovered from COVID-19. The repertoires were made available in a free public database intended to serve as a resource for research on the immune response to SARS-CoV-2. Samples came from the ongoing ImmuneRACE study (first 160 participants) plus 1,254 subjects from 6 global collaborators. Nearly every sample came with metadata listing a de-identified subject ID, COVID-19 status, age in years and sex. HLA class I and class II types, where available, came from metadata supplied by the sample provider rather than from assay-based typing. Overall study results and their limits: Clinical and demographic metadata were provided uncurated, with the amount varying by source and participant.

Trimming costs V 0 bases and J 3 bases, and their ends lie 5 bases apart. CDR3 length: 13 amino acids, cysteine to phenylalanine. The only DNA kept is the CDR3, 39 bases in frame from the first base. Via the germline V gene (reference sequence), CDR1 is SEHNR and CDR2 FQNEAQ. One collaborating source in Seattle enrolled patients during active infection and followed them longitudinally through the course of disease. The collaborating institutions used their own protocols to collect whole blood in K2EDTA tubes. For TCRbeta analysis, collaborators shipped samples as frozen whole blood, isolated PBMCs, or DNA extracted from either of those sample types. TCRbeta CDR3 regions were amplified from genomic DNA using the immunoSEQ Assay, a bias-controlled multiplex PCR. Turning to the authors' computational methods: Nucleated cell counts per sample were estimated from amplification of reference gene primers within the assay. To quantify the absolute abundance of each unique TCRbeta CDR3 rearrangement, sequence reads were collapsed and filtered. Productive Simpson clonality was computed per sample as the square root of Simpson's diversity index over productive rearrangements. As stored in TCRdb, this immuneACCESS dataset retains in-frame rearrangements with V and J assigned. A fraction of the clones does not appear; measured against another copy, unresolved V genes explain less than half of the discrepancy, and the remainder lacks a known reason. V and J calls and clone size come straight from that table; D and trimming were deduced from the DNA. The sample table contains about 260,000 clones; only one count was recorded for more than 90% of them. The ten largest clones add up to approximately 2.6% of the sample.

In the case of this clone: The antigen it binds to is not known. There are no base qualities to consult, and no much larger clone falls within one base.

This sequence uses TRBV7-9 and TRBJ2-5; confidence is insufficient to name the D gene. The TCR comes from a person between 18 and 35 years old with COVID-19, enrolled during active disease. Specimen: peripheral blood. CDR3 reads: CASSLAAKETQYF. The nucleotide sequence reads as follows: TGTGCCAGCAGCTTAGCTGCGAAAGAGACCCAGTACTTC. Reference TRBV7-9 and TRBJ2-5 genes cover what lies past the CDR3, so the full variable domain is DTGVSQNPRHKITKRGQNVTFRCDPISEHNRLYWYRQTLGQGPEFLTYFQNEAQLEKSRLLSDRFSAERPKGSFSTLEIQRTEQGDSAMYLCASSLAAKETQYFGPGTRLLVL.